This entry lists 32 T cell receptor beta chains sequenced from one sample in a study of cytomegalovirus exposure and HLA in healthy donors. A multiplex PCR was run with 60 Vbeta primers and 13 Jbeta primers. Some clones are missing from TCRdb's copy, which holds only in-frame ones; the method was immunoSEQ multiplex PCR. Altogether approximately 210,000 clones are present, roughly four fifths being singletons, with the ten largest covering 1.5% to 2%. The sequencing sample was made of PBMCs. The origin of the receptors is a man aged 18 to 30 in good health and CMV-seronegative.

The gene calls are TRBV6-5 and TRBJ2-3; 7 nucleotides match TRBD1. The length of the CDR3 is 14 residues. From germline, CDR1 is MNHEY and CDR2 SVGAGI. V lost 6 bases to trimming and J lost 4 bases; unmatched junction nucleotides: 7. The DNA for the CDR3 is TGTGCCAGCAGAGTAGACACAGGGGCAGATACGCAGTATTTT. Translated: CASRVDTGADTQYF.

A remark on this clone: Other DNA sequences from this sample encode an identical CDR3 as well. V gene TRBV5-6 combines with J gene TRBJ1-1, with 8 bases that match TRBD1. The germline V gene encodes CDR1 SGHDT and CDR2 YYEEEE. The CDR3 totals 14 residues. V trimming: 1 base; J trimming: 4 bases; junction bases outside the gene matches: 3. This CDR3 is CASSLLDRATEAFF. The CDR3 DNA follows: TGTGCCAGCAGCTTGTTGGACAGGGCCACTGAAGCTTTCTTT.

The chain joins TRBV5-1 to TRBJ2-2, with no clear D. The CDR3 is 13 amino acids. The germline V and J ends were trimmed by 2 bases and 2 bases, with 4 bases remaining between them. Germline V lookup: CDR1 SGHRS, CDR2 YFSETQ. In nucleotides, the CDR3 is TGCGCCAGCAGCTTAACAAACACCGGGGAGCTGTTTTTT. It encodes CASSLTNTGELFF.

Here the CDR3 DNA reads TGTGCCAGCACTCTAAGCGGGGTAGCCTACAATGAGCAGTTCTTC. Protein: CASTLSGVAYNEQFF. This sequence joins TRBV6-1 and TRBJ2-1, with 7 bases fitting TRBD2. The CDR3 is 15 amino acids. The V gene end was trimmed by 7 bases and the J gene end by 2 bases; junction bases not matched to a gene: 8. The germline V gene has CDR1 MNHNS and CDR2 SASEGT.

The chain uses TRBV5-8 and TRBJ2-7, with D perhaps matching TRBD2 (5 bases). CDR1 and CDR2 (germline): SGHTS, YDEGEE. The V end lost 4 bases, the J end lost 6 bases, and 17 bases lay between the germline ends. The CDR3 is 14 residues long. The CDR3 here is CASSVGIPVGEQYF. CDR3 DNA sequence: TGTGCCAGCAGCGTCGGGATCCCGGTGGGCGAGCAGTACTTC.

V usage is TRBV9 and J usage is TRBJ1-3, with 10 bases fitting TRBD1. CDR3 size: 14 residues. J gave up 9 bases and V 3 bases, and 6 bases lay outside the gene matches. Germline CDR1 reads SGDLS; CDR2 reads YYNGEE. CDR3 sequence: CASSGTGGSGTIYF. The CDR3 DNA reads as TGTGCCAGCAGCGGGACAGGGGGGTCGGGCACCATATATTTT.

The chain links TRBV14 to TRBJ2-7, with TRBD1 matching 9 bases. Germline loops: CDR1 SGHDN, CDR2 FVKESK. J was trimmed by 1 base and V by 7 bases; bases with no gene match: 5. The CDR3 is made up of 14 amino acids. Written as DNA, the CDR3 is TGTGCCAGCAATGAACAGGGGGCTTCCTACGAGCAGTACTTC. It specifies CASNEQGASYEQYF.

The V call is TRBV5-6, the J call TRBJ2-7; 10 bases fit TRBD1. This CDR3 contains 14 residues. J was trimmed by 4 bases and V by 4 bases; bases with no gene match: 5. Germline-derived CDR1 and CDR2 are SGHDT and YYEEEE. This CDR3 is CASSTDRGRYEQYF. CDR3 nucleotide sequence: TGTGCCAGCAGCACGGACAGGGGGAGATACGAGCAGTACTTC.

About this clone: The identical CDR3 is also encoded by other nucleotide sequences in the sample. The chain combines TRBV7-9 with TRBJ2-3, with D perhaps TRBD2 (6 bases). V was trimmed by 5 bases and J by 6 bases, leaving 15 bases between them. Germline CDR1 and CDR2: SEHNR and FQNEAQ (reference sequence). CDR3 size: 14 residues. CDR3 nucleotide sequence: TGTGCCAGCAGCAAGTGGGGGGAGGAGGATACGCAGTATTTT. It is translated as CASSKWGEEDTQYF.

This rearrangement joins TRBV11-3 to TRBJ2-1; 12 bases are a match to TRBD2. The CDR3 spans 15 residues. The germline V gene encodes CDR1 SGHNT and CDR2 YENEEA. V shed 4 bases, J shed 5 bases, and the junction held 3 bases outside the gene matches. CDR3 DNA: TGTGCCAGCAGCTCGGGACTAGCGGGTAACAATGAGCAGTTCTTC. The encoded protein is CASSSGLAGNNEQFF.

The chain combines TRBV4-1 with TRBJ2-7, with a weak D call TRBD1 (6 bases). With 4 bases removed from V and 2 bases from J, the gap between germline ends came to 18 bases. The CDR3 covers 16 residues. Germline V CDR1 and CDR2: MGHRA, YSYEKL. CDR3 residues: CASSRLGNAGAYEQYF. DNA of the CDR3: TGCGCCAGCAGCCGACTGGGGAATGCAGGGGCCTACGAGCAGTACTTC.

The CDR3: CASSLRTGSVRSYEQYF. The CDR3 DNA follows: TGTGCCAGCAGCTTAAGGACAGGGTCGGTTAGGTCCTACGAGCAGTACTTC. The chain carries TRBV7-2 and TRBJ2-7; 8 nucleotides align to TRBD1. After removal of 2 bases from V and 1 base from J, the junction contained 10 bases not matched to a gene. CDR1 SGHTA and CDR2 FQGNSA come from the germline V gene. The CDR3 runs to 17 residues.

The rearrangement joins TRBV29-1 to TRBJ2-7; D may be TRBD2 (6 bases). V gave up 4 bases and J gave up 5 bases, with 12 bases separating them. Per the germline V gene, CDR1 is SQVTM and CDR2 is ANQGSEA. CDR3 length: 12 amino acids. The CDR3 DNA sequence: TGCAGCGTTGGCGGGGTCCTCGACGAGCAGTACTTC. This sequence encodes CSVGGVLDEQYF.

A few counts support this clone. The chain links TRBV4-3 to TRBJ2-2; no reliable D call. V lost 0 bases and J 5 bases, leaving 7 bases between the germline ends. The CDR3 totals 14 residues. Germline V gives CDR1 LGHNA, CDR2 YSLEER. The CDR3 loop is CASSQDSRTGELFF. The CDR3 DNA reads TGCGCCAGCAGCCAAGATTCCAGGACCGGGGAGCTGTTTTTT.

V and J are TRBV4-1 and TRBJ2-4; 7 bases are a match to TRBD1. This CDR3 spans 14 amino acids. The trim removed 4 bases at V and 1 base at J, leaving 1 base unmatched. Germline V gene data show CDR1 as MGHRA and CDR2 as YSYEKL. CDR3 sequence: CASSPTGAKNIQYF. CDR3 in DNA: TGCGCCAGCAGCCCGACAGGGGCCAAAAACATTCAGTACTTC.

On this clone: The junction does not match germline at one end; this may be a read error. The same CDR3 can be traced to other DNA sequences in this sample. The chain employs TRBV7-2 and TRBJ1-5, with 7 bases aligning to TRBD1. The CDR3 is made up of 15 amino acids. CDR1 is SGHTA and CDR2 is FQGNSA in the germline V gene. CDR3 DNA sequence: TGTGCCAGCAGTCTACAGGGGATTAGCAATCAGCCCCAGCACTTT. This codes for CASSLQGISNQPQHF.

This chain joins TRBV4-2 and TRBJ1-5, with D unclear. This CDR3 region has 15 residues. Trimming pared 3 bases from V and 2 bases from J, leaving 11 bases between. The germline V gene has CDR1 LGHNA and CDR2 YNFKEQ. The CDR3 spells CASSHNINGNQPQHF. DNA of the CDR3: TGTGCCAGCAGCCACAACATTAATGGCAATCAGCCCCAGCATTTT.

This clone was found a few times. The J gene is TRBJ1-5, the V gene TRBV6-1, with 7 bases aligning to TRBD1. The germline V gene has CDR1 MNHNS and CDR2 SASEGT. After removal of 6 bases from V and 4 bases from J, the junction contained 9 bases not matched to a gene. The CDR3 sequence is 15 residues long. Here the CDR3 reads CASRGPGTANQPQHF. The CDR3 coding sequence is TGTGCCAGCAGGGGCCCCGGGACAGCGAATCAGCCCCAGCATTTT.

The CDR3 reads CASSPQGARGYTF. DNA of the CDR3: TGTGCCAGCTCGCCTCAGGGGGCGCGGGGCTACACCTTC. This chain links TRBV5-4 with TRBJ1-2; TRBD1 matches at 8 bases. Per the germline V gene, CDR1 is SGHNT and CDR2 is YYREEE (reference sequence). After removal of 7 bases from V and 8 bases from J, the junction contained 10 bases not matched to a gene. This CDR3 contains 13 residues.

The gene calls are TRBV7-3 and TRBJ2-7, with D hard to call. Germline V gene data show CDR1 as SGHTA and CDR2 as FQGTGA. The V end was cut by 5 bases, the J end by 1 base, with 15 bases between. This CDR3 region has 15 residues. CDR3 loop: CASSPEPVNSYEQYF. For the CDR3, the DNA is TGTGCCAGCAGCCCCGAACCGGTAAATTCCTACGAGCAGTACTTC.

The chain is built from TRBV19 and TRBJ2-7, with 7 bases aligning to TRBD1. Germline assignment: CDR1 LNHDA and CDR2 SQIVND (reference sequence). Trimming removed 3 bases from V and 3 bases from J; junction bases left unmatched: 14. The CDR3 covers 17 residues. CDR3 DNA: TGTGCCAGTAGTATTCGACAGGGAAGGGCGACAATCTACGAGCAGTACTTC. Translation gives CASSIRQGRATIYEQYF.

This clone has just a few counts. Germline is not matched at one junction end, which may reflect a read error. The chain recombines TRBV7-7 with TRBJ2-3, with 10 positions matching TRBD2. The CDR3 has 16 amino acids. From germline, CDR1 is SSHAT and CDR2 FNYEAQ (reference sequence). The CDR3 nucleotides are TGTGCTAGCAGTAACGGACTAGCGGCCTTCACAGATACGCAGTATTTT. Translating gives CASSNGLAAFTDTQYF.

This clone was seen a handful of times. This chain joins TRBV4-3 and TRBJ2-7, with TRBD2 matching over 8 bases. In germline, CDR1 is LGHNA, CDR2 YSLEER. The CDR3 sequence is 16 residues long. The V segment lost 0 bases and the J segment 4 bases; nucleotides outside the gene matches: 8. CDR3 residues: CASSQDRSGRLYEQYF. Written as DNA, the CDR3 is TGCGCCAGCAGCCAAGATAGAAGCGGGAGACTTTACGAGCAGTACTTC.

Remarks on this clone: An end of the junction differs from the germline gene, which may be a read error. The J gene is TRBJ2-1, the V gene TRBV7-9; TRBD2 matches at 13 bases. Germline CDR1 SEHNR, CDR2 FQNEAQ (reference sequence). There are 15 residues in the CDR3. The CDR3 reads CSSSPGTSGNNEQFF. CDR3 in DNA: TGTTCCAGCAGCCCAGGGACTAGCGGGAACAATGAGCAGTTCTTC.

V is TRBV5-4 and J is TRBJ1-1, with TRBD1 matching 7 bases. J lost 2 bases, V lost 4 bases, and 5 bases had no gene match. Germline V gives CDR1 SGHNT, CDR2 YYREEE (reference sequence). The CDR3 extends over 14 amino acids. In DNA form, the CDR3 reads TGTGCCAGCAGCGACAGGGTATCTAACACTGAAGCTTTCTTT. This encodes CASSDRVSNTEAFF. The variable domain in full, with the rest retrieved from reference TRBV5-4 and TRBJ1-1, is ETGVTQSPTHLIKTRGQQVTLRCSSQSGHNTVSWYQQALGQGPQFIFQYYREEENGRGNFPPRFSGLQFPNYSSELNVNALELDDSALYLCASSDRVSNTEAFFGQGTRLTVV.

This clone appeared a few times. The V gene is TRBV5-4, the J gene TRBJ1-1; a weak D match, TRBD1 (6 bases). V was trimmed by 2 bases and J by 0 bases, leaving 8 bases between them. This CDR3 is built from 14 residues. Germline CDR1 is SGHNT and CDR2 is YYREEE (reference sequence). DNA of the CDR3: TGTGCCAGCAGCTTCACAGGGTTGAACACTGAAGCTTTCTTT. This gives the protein CASSFTGLNTEAFF.

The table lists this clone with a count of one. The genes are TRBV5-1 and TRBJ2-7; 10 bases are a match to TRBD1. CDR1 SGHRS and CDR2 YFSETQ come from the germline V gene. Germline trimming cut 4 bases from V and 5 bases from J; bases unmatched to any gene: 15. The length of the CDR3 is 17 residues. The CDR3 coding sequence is TGCGCCAGCAGCCCGGGATGGGGGGACAGGGGAACCAACGAGCAGTACTTC. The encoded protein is CASSPGWGDRGTNEQYF.

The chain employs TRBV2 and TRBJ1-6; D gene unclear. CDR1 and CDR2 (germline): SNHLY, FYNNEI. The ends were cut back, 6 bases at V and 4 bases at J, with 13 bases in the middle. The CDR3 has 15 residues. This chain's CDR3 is CASRGDELYNSPLHF. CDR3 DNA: TGTGCCAGCAGAGGAGACGAACTTTATAATTCACCCCTCCACTTT.

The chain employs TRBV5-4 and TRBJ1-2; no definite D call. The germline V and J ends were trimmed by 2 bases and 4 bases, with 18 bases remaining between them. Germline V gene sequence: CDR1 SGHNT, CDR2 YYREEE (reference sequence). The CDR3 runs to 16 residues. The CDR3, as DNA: TGTGCCAGCAGCTTAAAAAGCCAATCATTCGGCTATGGCTACACCTTC. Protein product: CASSLKSQSFGYGYTF.

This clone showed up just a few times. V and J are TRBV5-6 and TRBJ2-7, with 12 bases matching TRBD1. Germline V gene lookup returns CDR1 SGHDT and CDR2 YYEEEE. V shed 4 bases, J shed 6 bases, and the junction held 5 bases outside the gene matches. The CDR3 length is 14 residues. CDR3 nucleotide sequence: TGTGCCAGCAGCCTCGGGACAGGGGGCAGCGAGCAGTACTTC. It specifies CASSLGTGGSEQYF.

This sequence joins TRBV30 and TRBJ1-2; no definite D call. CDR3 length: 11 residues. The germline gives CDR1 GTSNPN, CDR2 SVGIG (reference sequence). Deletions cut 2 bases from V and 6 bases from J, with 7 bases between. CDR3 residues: CAWSPSHGYTF. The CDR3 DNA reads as TGTGCCTGGAGTCCGAGCCATGGCTACACCTTC.

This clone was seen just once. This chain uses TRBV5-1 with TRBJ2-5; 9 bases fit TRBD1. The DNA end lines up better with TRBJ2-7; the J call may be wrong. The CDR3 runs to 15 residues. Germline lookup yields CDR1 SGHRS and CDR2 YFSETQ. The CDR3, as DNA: TGCGCCAGCAGCACCCCGGGACAGGGTTTCCACGAGCAGTACTTC. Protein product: CASSTPGQGFHEQYF.